The rows below give T cell receptor beta chains drawn from one sample of a study of blood T cell repertoires in COVID-19. The assay was immunoSEQ multiplex PCR, and TCRdb's table has in-frame clones only and misses some. This sample has fewer than 300,000 clones, with roughly 83% found just once. Material: peripheral blood. These receptors all come from a woman between 65 and 79 years old with active or convalescent COVID-19. Each CDR3 is given without its conserved first and last residue.

J gene	V gene	CDR3 length	CDR3 protein
TRBJ2-1	TRBV19	13	ASSGYRVGLNEQF
TRBJ1-1	TRBV25-1	15	ASSDPGGLLSGTEAF
TRBJ2-2	TRBV7-2	14	ASSLIAGGGTGELF
TRBJ2-5	TRBV4-2	10	ASSPGVETQY
TRBJ2-1	TRBV30	14	AWSLTSGGSYNEQF
TRBJ1-6	TRBV19	13	ASTPQGYSNSPLH
TRBJ2-3	TRBV15	12	ATRGAGVTDTQY
TRBJ2-1	TRBV5-1	13	ASSFGLVSYNEQF
TRBJ2-5	TRBV19	13	ASSIIHGLQETQY
TRBJ2-6	TRBV7-3	16	ASSSPGRGASGANVLT
TRBJ2-3	TRBV7-9	11	ASSFAGHDTQY
TRBJ2-3	TRBV6-6	12	ASTRRGFTDTQY
TRBJ1-3	TRBV7-6	15	ASSPVTGGLSGNTIY
TRBJ1-4	TRBV7-9	12	ASNAGTLNEKLF
TRBJ1-6	TRBV7-2	14	ASSFPSDRGNSPLH
TRBJ2-3	TRBV24-1	15	ATSDPLSGQGTDTQY
TRBJ2-3	TRBV29-1	12	SVGLAGRIDTQY
TRBJ2-2	TRBV24-1	11	AIAPGNAGELF
TRBJ2-3	TRBV19	14	ASTGGPSLSTDTQY
TRBJ1-5	TRBV5-1	12	ASSLEGVGQPQH
TRBJ1-2	TRBV6-2/TRBV6-3	12	ASSLRDTSYGYT
TRBJ2-5	TRBV10-3	10	AVRDIEETQY
TRBJ2-5	TRBV2	13	ASSPQTGMGETQY
TRBJ1-5	TRBV18	11	ASSLGEDQPQH
TRBJ1-2	TRBV28	10	ASGDRTYGYT
TRBJ1-1	TRBV5-5	10	ASSLRYTEAF
TRBJ2-1	TRBV11-3	13	ASSLEVSSYNEQF
TRBJ1-1	TRBV28	9	ASRGGVEAF
TRBJ2-6	TRBV5-1	15	ASSLAGAQSGANVLT
TRBJ2-5	TRBV5-1	11	ASRIAVQETQY
TRBJ1-6	TRBV6-1	12	ASSDRGYNSPLH
TRBJ2-2	TRBV5-5	12	ASSSLRGGGELF
TRBJ1-2	TRBV18	13	ASSPSRQVYYGYT
TRBJ1-3	TRBV6-6	13	ASSRSGGSGNTIY
TRBJ2-7	TRBV13	14	ASSPQGGAPFYEQY
TRBJ1-3	TRBV28	12	ASKRGSSGNTIY
TRBJ2-7	TRBV2	12	ASTLGLAVDEQY
TRBJ1-1	TRBV2	13	ASSELGGEYTEAF
TRBJ2-5	TRBV5-1	13	ASSFSWPTQETQY
TRBJ2-3	TRBV6-5	12	ASSYSARTDTQY
TRBJ2-3	TRBV10-2	14	ASSDRGQGSTDTQY
TRBJ2-1	TRBV7-6	14	ASSSLSGGGNNEQF
TRBJ2-7	TRBV19	12	ASSATGRRAEQY
TRBJ1-6	TRBV7-2	13	ASSLVRTRNSPLH
TRBJ1-6	TRBV11-1	14	ASSLYTGTLNSPLH